Each of the 19 T cell receptor beta chains below was sequenced from the same sample in a study of T cell responses to AZD1222 COVID-19 vaccine. The data were produced by immunoSEQ multiplex PCR, yet TCRdb's version contains in-frame clones alone and is incomplete. The sample yields about 150,000 clones, around 87% seen once. This sample comprised peripheral blood, obtained 28 days after the second AZD1222 dose. The receptors shown here come from an adult who received the AZD1222 COVID-19 vaccine.

The rearrangement uses TRBV28 and TRBJ1-5; a weak D match, TRBD1 (5 bases). CDR1 and CDR2 from the germline V gene are MDHEN and SYDVKM. V lost 5 bases and J lost 2, with 13 bases in between. The CDR3 contains 15 residues. The CDR3 DNA reads TGTGCCAGCAGTCCCGGACAATGGGGCAATCAGCCCCAGCATTTT. This gives the protein CASSPGQWGNQPQHF.

This chain joins TRBV28 and TRBJ1-5, with TRBD1 identical over 9 bases. The CDR3 covers 16 residues. The ends lost 5 bases at V and 5 bases at J; junction bases unmatched: 10. CDR1 and CDR2 (germline): MDHEN, SYDVKM. The CDR3, as DNA: TGTGCCAGCAGTCTACGACCGGGGACAGGGTATCAGCCCCAGCATTTT. This sequence encodes CASSLRPGTGYQPQHF. Drawing the rest from reference TRBV28 and TRBJ1-5, the complete variable domain is DVKVTQSSRYLVKRTGEKVFLECVQDMDHENMFWYRQDPGLGLRLIYFSYDVKMKEKGDIPEGYSVSREKKERFSLILESASTNQTSMYLCASSLRPGTGYQPQHFGDGTRLSIL.

This CDR3 is CASSQVSTAGPQETQYF. As DNA, the CDR3 is TGCGCCAGCAGCCAAGTTTCTACCGCGGGCCCCCAAGAGACCCAGTACTTC. The chain joins TRBV4-3 to TRBJ2-5; tentative D call: TRBD2 (5 bases). The CDR3 loop spans 17 amino acids. Per the germline V gene, CDR1 is LGHNA and CDR2 is YSLEER. V gave up 1 base and J gave up 1 base, with 16 bases separating them.

The genes are TRBV28 and TRBJ1-2; a possible D gene is TRBD1 (5 bases). Trimming left V 5 bases short and J 13 bases short, with 17 bases between. There are 12 residues in the CDR3. Germline CDR1 and CDR2: MDHEN and SYDVKM. The CDR3 DNA sequence: TGTGCCAGCAGTGAGACCGGGGCCGCGAGCACCTTC. As protein: CASSETGAASTF.

The chain employs TRBV5-1 and TRBJ2-2, with TRBD2 matching 8 bases. This CDR3 spans 16 amino acids. The J segment lost 2 bases and the V segment lost 3 bases, leaving 6 bases of the junction unmatched. Germline V gene lookup returns CDR1 SGHRS and CDR2 YFSETQ. CDR3 amino acids: CASSSSGRGNTGELFF. The CDR3 nucleotides are TGCGCCAGCAGCTCGAGCGGGAGAGGAAACACCGGGGAGCTGTTTTTT. Drawing the rest from reference TRBV5-1 and TRBJ2-2, the complete variable domain is KAGVTQTPRYLIKTRGQQVTLSCSPISGHRSVSWYQQTPGQGLQFLFEYFSETQRNKGNFPGRFSGRQFSNSRSEMNVSTLELGDSALYLCASSSSGRGNTGELFFGEGSRLTVL.

V usage is TRBV6-5 and J usage is TRBJ1-1; the D is unclear. The CDR3 loop spans 15 amino acids. Germline values: CDR1 MNHEY, CDR2 SVGAGI. V gave up 0 bases and J gave up 5 bases, with 13 bases separating them. The CDR3 nucleotides read TGTGCCAGCAGTTACTCGATATCAGGTGGGACTGAAGCTTTCTTT. Its translation: CASSYSISGGTEAFF.

This chain joins TRBV24-1 and TRBJ2-5; the match to TRBD2 covers 8 bases. The CDR3 sequence is 15 residues long. The V and J ends lost 4 bases and 5 bases, in that order; junction bases with no gene match: 8. Germline V lookup: CDR1 KGHDR, CDR2 SFDVKD. CDR3 sequence (DNA): TGTGCCACCAGTGACCCGACCCCGGGGGGGGAGACCCAGTACTTC. The encoded protein is CATSDPTPGGETQYF.

This sequence joins TRBV29-1 and TRBJ1-3; a weak D match, TRBD1 (5 bases). The CDR3 sequence is 12 residues long. The germline V and J ends were trimmed by 1 base and 7 bases, with 8 bases remaining between them. In germline, CDR1 is SQVTM, CDR2 ANQGSEA. The CDR3 protein is CSVEAGSNTIYF. In DNA, the CDR3 is TGCAGCGTTGAAGCAGGGAGCAACACCATATATTTT.

This clone showed up just once. The chain couples TRBV28 to TRBJ1-2, with D unresolved. V lost 6 bases and J 5 bases, leaving 10 bases between the germline ends. Germline V gene sequence: CDR1 MDHEN, CDR2 SYDVKM. The CDR3 spans 12 residues. CDR3 sequence reads: CASREDVYGYTF. The CDR3 bases are TGTGCCAGCAGGGAGGACGTTTATGGCTACACCTTC.

The genes are TRBV19 and TRBJ2-3; D is ambiguous. Per the germline V gene, CDR1 is LNHDA and CDR2 is SQIVND (reference sequence). CDR3 length: 12 amino acids. V lost 5 bases and J lost 3, with 6 bases in between. This chain's CDR3 is CASSEWTDTQYF. CDR3 bases: TGTGCCAGTAGTGAATGGACAGATACGCAGTATTTT.

This clone showed up just once. This chain connects TRBV28 to TRBJ1-5; 7 bases map to TRBD1. V lost 5 bases, J lost 9 bases, and 13 bases stayed unmatched. This CDR3 has 15 residues. Germline V gives CDR1 MDHEN, CDR2 SYDVKM. The CDR3 loop reads CASSPLRQGLVPQHF. The CDR3 nucleotides are TGTGCCAGCAGTCCGCTCCGACAGGGCTTAGTGCCCCAGCATTTT.

The J gene is TRBJ2-1, the V gene TRBV18; D gene ambiguous. The CDR3 spans 13 residues. CDR1 is KGHSH and CDR2 is LQKENI in the germline V gene. Trimming pared 4 bases from V and 9 bases from J, leaving 13 bases between. The CDR3 bases are TGTGCCAGCTCACAGCGTGAGCCCATTGAGCAGTTCTTC. Its protein product is CASSQREPIEQFF.

This chain's CDR3 is CASSSRGTSSYNSPLHF. In nucleotides, the CDR3 is TGTGCCAGCAGCTCCCGTGGCACTAGCTCCTATAATTCACCCCTCCACTTT. The gene calls are TRBV11-2 and TRBJ1-6, with no clear D. V was clipped by 4 bases and J by 0 bases, with 13 bases between them. Germline values: CDR1 SGHAT, CDR2 FQNNGV. The CDR3 spans 17 residues.

The rearrangement uses TRBV9 and TRBJ2-1; D gene unclear. CDR3 length: 12 residues. V lost 0 bases and J 7 bases, leaving 5 bases between the germline ends. CDR1 is SGDLS and CDR2 is YYNGEE in the germline V gene. CDR3 sequence reads: CASSVDRNEQFF. The CDR3 DNA reads TGTGCCAGCAGCGTAGATAGGAATGAGCAGTTCTTC.

The sample holds one count of this clone. The chain is built from TRBV3-1 (or the pseudogene TRBV3-2) and TRBJ2-7, with D unresolved. CDR1 and CDR2 from the germline V gene are LGHDT and YNNKEL (reference sequence). V dropped 0 bases and J dropped 0 bases, with 15 bases sitting between them. The CDR3 has 17 residues. The CDR3 region is CASSQESLTLPSYEQYF. Here the CDR3 DNA reads TGTGCCAGCAGCCAAGAATCCCTGACGCTCCCCTCCTACGAGCAGTACTTC.

This clone was seen just once. The chain links TRBV7-8 to TRBJ1-2; D is ambiguous. The CDR3 is 13 residues long. From germline, CDR1 is SGHVS and CDR2 FQNEAQ. V lost 5 bases and J 4 bases, leaving 11 bases between the germline ends. The chain's CDR3 is CASSRRDLYGYTF. The DNA for the CDR3 is TGTGCCAGCAGCCGAAGGGATCTCTATGGCTACACCTTC. Combining the CDR3 with reference TRBV7-8 and TRBJ1-2 gives the whole variable domain GAGVSQSPRYKVAKRGQDVALRCDPISGHVSLFWYQQALGQGPEFLTYFQNEAQLDKSGLPSDRFFAERPEGSVSTLKIQRTQQEDSAVYLCASSRRDLYGYTFGSGTRLTVV.

This clone has only one observation. V gene TRBV10-3 combines with J gene TRBJ2-1, with TRBD2 matching over 9 bases. V lost 11 bases, J lost 9 bases, and 14 bases stayed unmatched. The germline CDR1 and CDR2 sequences are ENHRY and SYGVKD. CDR3 length: 14 residues. Here the CDR3 reads CASGGSGSIGEQFF. The CDR3 DNA sequence: TGTGCCTCGGGGGGTAGCGGGAGTATTGGTGAGCAGTTCTTC.

There are a few counts of this clone. The chain couples TRBV6-2 or TRBV6-3 to TRBJ1-1; D is possibly TRBD1 (6 bases). The CDR3 contains 16 residues. V lost 2 bases to trimming and J lost 0 bases, with 13 bases between them. Per the germline V gene, CDR1 is MNHEY and CDR2 is SVGEGT. CDR3 coding DNA: TGTGCCAGCAGTTACCCCACCGGGGGGCTGAACACTGAAGCTTTCTTT. It encodes CASSYPTGGLNTEAFF.

The rearrangement links TRBV13 to TRBJ2-2, with TRBD1 matching over 8 bases. The ends lost 5 bases at V and 7 bases at J; junction bases unmatched: 12. This CDR3 region has 16 residues. Germline lookup yields CDR1 PRHDT and CDR2 FYEKMQ (reference sequence). In DNA form, the CDR3 reads TGTGCCAGCAGCCCAACTCCGACAGGGGTACACGGGGAGCTGTTTTTT. Amino acids: CASSPTPTGVHGELFF.